The clone carrying this T cell receptor beta chain was observed a handful of times. Its antigen is currently unknown. V dropped 1 base and J dropped 5 bases, with 11 bases sitting between them. CDR3 length equals 14 residues. Per germline, CDR1 LGHNA and CDR2 YNFKEQ. This specimen comes from a study of T-cell memory formation after mild COVID-19. Findings of the study overall: Mostly located in CM and EM were contracting CD4+ clones, with contracting CD8+ clones located in EMRA.

Each CDR3 protein is one row after TCRdb ran MiXCR on the 5' RACE reads. This table has fewer than 110,000 distinct CDR3 sequences, under 15% appearing once. The material sequenced was PBMCs or a T cell subset sorted from them (not recorded which). The chain employs TRBV4-2 and TRBJ2-5; D is undetermined. The clonotype originates from a man in his late teens or twenties who had mild COVID-19 (a few samples of this study predate the infection). Cell type and time point are not known. Here the CDR3 DNA reads TGTGCCAGCAGCCAAGCGTCGACCTCGGAGACCCAGTACTTC. Its protein is CASSQASTSETQYF.